This is a list of T cell receptor beta chains from one sample in a study of human thymus T cells. Using immunoSEQ multiplex PCR, the repertoire was profiled, and TCRdb retains in-frame clones only, with some absent. In the table there are about 120,000 clones, approximately 96% of which are singletons. Material for sequencing was thymus tissue. Source of these receptors: a boy under three years old with a congenital heart defect but otherwise immunologically healthy. Each CDR3 is given with its conserved first and last residue.

v_call cdr3_aa
TRBV21-1 CASSSRDRGRINYGYTF
TRBV2 CASKNSYLPSKVGHYGYTF
TRBV5-6 CASSFPTETQYF
TRBV4-2 CASSLDVAGELFF
TRBV9 CASSVARGNEQFF
TRBV25-1 CASSAETDTQYF
TRBV6-5 CASSVPTKGNQPQHF
TRBV28 CASSSPRLKQGDNEKLFF
TRBV28 CASSPTGYCGYTF
TRBV5-6 CASSPVVGSSYEQYF
TRBV2 CASSEGMDRPDRRTDTQYF
TRBV5-6 CASSGTGGKNSPLHF
TRBV30 CAWTETSNYGYTF
TRBV7-8 CASSSLGGDQPQHF
TRBV29-1 CSVPNREGAPRNTEAFF
TRBV4-2 CASSQGGQPQHF
TRBV11-2 CASSPPRHLPTIGTDTQYF
TRBV28 CASSPRGWLNTGELFF
TRBV6-5 CASSYSPTGGTEAFF
TRBV5-6 CASSLSGQGYTEAFF
TRBV27 CASRGTSETQYF
TRBV7-7 CASSSIPTSGGPNTGELFF
TRBV7-9 CASSLSVLRGRTTDTQYF
TRBV4-2 CASSVSQETQYF
TRBV5-1 CASTPRGQGNTEAFF
TRBV6-1 CASSGTANQPQHF
TRBV13 CASSPECGDHEQYF
TRBV4-3 CASSSSPSRTGAGETQYF
TRBV27 CASSRGSAQYF
TRBV15 CATSRAEDNSYEQYF
TRBV28 CASSPDRTGEGNQPQHF
TRBV4-2 CASSHRRTNTGELFF
TRBV7-2 CASSSDLGGTYEQYF
TRBV4-3 CASSLYTNTEAFF
TRBV28 CASSPLAGVNEQYF
TRBV28 CASSVPQRREQYF
TRBV14 CASSLGGGGRSYNSPLHF
TRBV5-6 CASSPRWGGTANYGYTF
TRBV7-2 CASNPRPEAFF
TRBV4-3 CASSQDSYGDLYEQYF
TRBV6-5 CASGRLSGNTIYF
TRBV11-2 CASSVDREECTEAFF
TRBV11-2 CASSYKTDTIYF
TRBV7-9 CASSLGGAIVNEQFF
TRBV4-3 CASSHPKGVIGSDTQYF
TRBV11-2 CASSPHRDQPQHF
TRBV7-9 CASSAGLASYNEQFF
TRBV7-2 CASSSRQGYNSPLHF
TRBV4-1 CASSLGQGIDTQYF
TRBV28 CASSLTGTGYGNTIYF
TRBV28 CASSSSDVVRETQYF
TRBV2 CASSAGPGQLIVSYEQYF
TRBV14 CASSRGRGPYEQYF
TRBV2 CASGGISYEQYF
TRBV28 CASSPPPFATQTYEQYF
TRBV28 CASSLGARGRQPQHF